This T cell receptor (beta chain) stems from a study of shared clonotypes between healthy human individuals. Using immunoSEQ multiplex PCR, the repertoire was profiled, and TCRdb retains in-frame clones only, with some absent. The table lists about 960,000 clones, more than 75% of them singletons. The CDR3 has 14 residues. Germline CDR1 reads SGHNT; CDR2 reads YYREEE (reference sequence). The V end lost 4 bases, the J end lost 2 bases, and 12 bases lay between the germline ends. Study donors comprised healthy, HIV-negative adults devoid of recent acute infection or vaccination. Investigators divided CD4+ cells into CD45RA+ naive and CD45RA-negative memory subsets. As for this clone: Its antigen remains unknown.

Study-level results: Memory subsets generally showed lower estimated richness than naive subsets.

Sample: memory CD4+ T cells sorted from blood. As for subset: CD45RA-negative fraction. This chain connects TRBV5-4 to TRBJ1-1, with TRBD1 as a possible D gene (6 bases). The origin of this receptor is a man younger than 35 in good health. CDR3 DNA sequence: TGTGCCAGCAGCGAGGGGGGGTTTAACACTGAAGCTTTCTTT. It specifies CASSEGGFNTEAFF.